The 12 T cell receptor beta chains reported below all come from one sample, sequenced in a study of response to subunit inactivated influenza vaccine. TCRdb itself ran the RT-PCR reads through MiXCR, one entry per CDR3 protein. The table records 550,000 to 800,000 distinct CDR3 sequences, about 14% of them present only once. The specimen was PBMCs from blood, collected approximately 15 days before vaccination. The receptors were gathered from a man in his fifties who received an inactivated influenza vaccine.

The gene calls are TRBV18 and TRBJ2-3; 9 bases are shared with TRBD1. The CDR3 length is 16 residues. V was clipped by 3 bases and J by 4 bases; unmatched bases: 8. Per germline, CDR1 KGHSH and CDR2 LQKENI. The CDR3 nucleotides read TGTGCCAGCTCACCGGACAGGGGTCGGGGCTCAGATACGCAGTATTTT. Translating gives CASSPDRGRGSDTQYF.

This chain joins TRBV30 and TRBJ2-2, with D tentatively TRBD1 (6 bases). V lost 3 bases and J 2 bases, leaving 13 bases between the germline ends. Germline V gene data show CDR1 as GTSNPN and CDR2 as SVGIG (reference sequence). This CDR3 contains 15 residues. The DNA for the CDR3 is TGTGCCTGGAGATTAGGGACACAAAACACCGGGGAGCTGTTTTTT. It encodes CAWRLGTQNTGELFF.

The sample holds a few counts of this clonotype. As DNA, the CDR3 is TGCGCCAGCAGCACCAGCCCAGGGAGGGAGACCCAGTACTTC. This codes for CASSTSPGRETQYF. The rearrangement links TRBV5-1 to TRBJ2-5; D is possibly TRBD2 (6 bases). V shed 4 bases and J shed 5 bases, with 15 bases lying between them. This CDR3 is 14 amino acids long. Per the germline V gene, CDR1 is SGHRS and CDR2 is YFSETQ. The full variable domain, in which reference TRBV5-1 and TRBJ2-5 provide the parts outside the CDR3, is KAGVTQTPRYLIKTRGQQVTLSCSPISGHRSVSWYQQTPGQGLQFLFEYFSETQRNKGNFPGRFSGRQFSNSRSEMNVSTLELGDSALYLCASSTSPGRETQYFGPGTRLLVL.

J is TRBJ2-7 and V is TRBV7-9; no reliable D call. V gave up 1 base and J gave up 5 bases, with 9 bases separating them. CDR1 is SEHNR and CDR2 is FQNEAQ in the germline V gene (reference sequence). The CDR3 has 13 amino acids. The CDR3 DNA is TGTGCCAGCAGCTTAGGAGGCACCCACGAGCAGTACTTC. Translation gives CASSLGGTHEQYF.

The V gene is TRBV20-1, the J gene TRBJ1-1; D is unclear. There are 15 residues in the CDR3. The V end lost 3 bases, the J end lost 6 bases, and 20 bases lay between the germline ends. CDR1 DFQATT and CDR2 SNEGSKA come from the germline V gene (reference sequence). The CDR3 sequence: CSARTQGNAIPEAFF. The CDR3 DNA sequence: TGCAGTGCTAGGACACAAGGGAATGCGATCCCTGAAGCTTTCTTT.

At least ten counts were recorded for this clonotype. V and J are TRBV5-6 and TRBJ2-2; D is undetermined. Trimming removed 0 bases at V and 4 bases at J, with 4 bases between. In germline, CDR1 is SGHDT, CDR2 YYEEEE. The CDR3 sequence is 13 residues long. Here the CDR3 reads CASSLVITGELFF. In nucleotides, the CDR3 is TGTGCCAGCAGCTTGGTAATCACCGGGGAGCTGTTTTTT.

J is TRBJ2-5 and V is TRBV9, with 7 bases that match TRBD2. Germline CDR1 is SGDLS and CDR2 is YYNGEE. CDR3 length equals 15 residues. Unmatched junction bases numbered 4, after V lost 1 base and J lost 1 base. The CDR3 region is CASSVSGNPQETQYF. The CDR3 nucleotides are TGTGCCAGCAGCGTAAGCGGGAACCCCCAAGAGACCCAGTACTTC.

The J gene is TRBJ2-7, the V gene TRBV4-3; D ambiguous. Germline V CDR1 and CDR2: LGHNA, YSLEER. Trimming cost V 0 bases and J 6 bases, with 9 bases left between them. This CDR3 is 13 amino acids long. CDR3 DNA sequence: TGCGCCAGCAGCCAAGATCAACGGGCCGAGCAGTACTTC. Protein product: CASSQDQRAEQYF.

The J gene is TRBJ1-4, the V gene TRBV28; TRBD1 is a possible D gene (6 bases). The V and J ends lost 10 bases and 0 bases respectively, with 12 bases between them. The CDR3 contains 14 residues. Germline loops: CDR1 MDHEN, CDR2 SYDVKM. CDR3 sequence reads: CAIQGSATNEKLFF. In nucleotides, the CDR3 is TGTGCCATCCAGGGGTCGGCAACTAATGAAAAACTGTTTTTT.

This clonotype was seen repeatedly, ten times or more. The chain joins TRBV12-3 or TRBV12-4 to TRBJ1-6; 7 bases fit TRBD1. After removal of 6 bases from V and 4 bases from J, the junction contained 3 bases not matched to a gene. The CDR3 runs 14 residues. The CDR3 spells CASRATGYNSPLHF. CDR3 nucleotide sequence: TGTGCCAGCAGAGCGACAGGGTATAATTCACCCCTCCACTTT.

The rearrangement joins TRBV5-1 to TRBJ1-1; TRBD1 agrees at 9 bases. The CDR3 consists of 14 residues. The junction had 7 bases not matched to a gene; V was cut back by 4 bases and J by 6 bases. The V gene's germline CDR1 is SGHRS and CDR2 YFSETQ. This CDR3 reads CASSGIQGAAEAFF. The CDR3 DNA follows: TGCGCCAGCAGCGGAATACAGGGGGCGGCTGAAGCTTTCTTT.

This clonotype was observed a handful of times. The chain couples TRBV21-1 to TRBJ2-2; the listed D gene, TRBD2, was not tested against the DNA. TRBV21-1 represents a pseudogene. The CDR3 covers 17 residues. The CDR3 protein is CASSRGLAGGPTGELFF. The CDR3 nucleotides read TGTGCCAGCAGCCGGGGACTAGCGGGAGGGCCGACTGGGGAGCTGTTTTTT.